The 9 T cell receptor beta chains given below trace back to one sample, sequenced in a study of T cell responses to AZD1222 COVID-19 vaccine. Assay used: immunoSEQ multiplex PCR; TCRdb lists only in-frame clones, some missing. This table holds about 210,000 clones, around 94% found once. The sample consisted of peripheral blood, taken 28 days after the second dose of the MenACWY control vaccine. The receptors were sampled from an adult who received the MenACWY meningococcal vaccine as a control.

This chain joins TRBV6-2 or TRBV6-3 and TRBJ2-7; either TRBD1 or TRBD2 may fit D (6 bases each). Per the germline V gene, CDR1 is MNHEY and CDR2 is SVGEGT. V lost 6 bases, J lost 5 bases, and 20 bases lay in between. CDR3 length: 15 amino acids. CDR3 nucleotide sequence: TGTGCCAGCAGCTGGCAGGGAGGACAGAGGGACGAGCAGTACTTC. Translation: CASSWQGGQRDEQYF.

V is TRBV25-1 and J is TRBJ2-7; D uncertain. The germline V and J ends were trimmed by 8 bases and 3 bases, with 14 bases remaining between them. Germline V lookup: CDR1 MGHDK, CDR2 SYGVNS. CDR3 size: 13 residues. The CDR3 bases are TGTGCCAGCGGATTAAACGGGCGCTACGAGCAGTACTTC. This encodes CASGLNGRYEQYF.

This chain links TRBV30 with TRBJ2-7; D not certain. The germline gives CDR1 GTSNPN, CDR2 SVGIG (reference sequence). The CDR3 runs to 11 residues. V lost 1 base, J lost 0 bases, and 1 base lay in between. The CDR3 DNA reads TGTGCCTGGAGTGCCTCCTACGAGCAGTACTTC. Translation gives CAWSASYEQYF.

Only a few counts were recorded for this clone. The genes are TRBV2 and TRBJ1-1; 7 bases fit TRBD1. The CDR3 extends over 12 amino acids. Germline CDR1 reads SNHLY; CDR2 reads FYNNEI. Trimming took 3 bases from V and 10 from J; bases not matched to a gene: 5. In nucleotides, the CDR3 is TGTGCCAGCAGTGACTCTAACAGGGGAGCTTTCTTT. Residues: CASSDSNRGAFF.

The rearrangement joins TRBV28 to TRBJ2-1; D ambiguous. Trimming cost V 6 bases and J 6 bases, with 9 bases left between them. Germline CDR1 reads MDHEN; CDR2 reads SYDVKM. The CDR3 is 12 amino acids. CDR3 residues: CASSVSRNEQFF. DNA of the CDR3: TGTGCCAGCAGCGTTTCGCGCAATGAGCAGTTCTTC.

This sequence joins TRBV10-3 and TRBJ1-4; perhaps TRBD1 as D (5 bases). CDR3 length equals 14 residues. Trimming cost V 10 bases and J 0 bases, with 12 bases left between them. Germline CDR1 reads ENHRY; CDR2 reads SYGVKD. The CDR3 sequence is CATADSSTNEKLFF. CDR3 coding DNA: TGTGCCACCGCCGACAGCTCAACTAATGAAAAACTGTTTTTT.

The rearrangement links TRBV28 to TRBJ1-2; 8 bases line up with TRBD1. CDR3 size: 16 residues. The junction had 13 bases not matched to a gene; V was cut back by 2 bases and J by 8 bases. Germline CDR1 reads MDHEN; CDR2 reads SYDVKM. The CDR3 reads CASSLNPGGLGRGYTF. DNA of the CDR3: TGTGCCAGCAGTTTAAATCCAGGGGGCTTGGGTCGGGGCTACACCTTC.

J is TRBJ2-7 and V is TRBV30; TRBD1 matches at 9 bases. CDR3 length: 14 amino acids. With V trimmed by 2 bases and J by 1 base, 3 bases remained unmatched. Germline V gene lookup returns CDR1 GTSNPN and CDR2 SVGIG (reference sequence). CDR3 sequence (DNA): TGTGCCTGGAGTTCCGGGACAGGGTCCTACGAGCAGTACTTC. This sequence encodes CAWSSGTGSYEQYF.

The rearrangement joins TRBV19 to TRBJ2-7; 11 bases line up with TRBD1. The CDR3 is 15 amino acids. After removal of 5 bases from V and 3 bases from J, the junction contained 6 bases not matched to a gene. In germline, CDR1 is LNHDA, CDR2 SQIVND (reference sequence). In nucleotides, the CDR3 is TGTGCCAGTAGTTCCCGGACAGGGGGCATCTACGAGCAGTACTTC. It encodes CASSSRTGGIYEQYF.